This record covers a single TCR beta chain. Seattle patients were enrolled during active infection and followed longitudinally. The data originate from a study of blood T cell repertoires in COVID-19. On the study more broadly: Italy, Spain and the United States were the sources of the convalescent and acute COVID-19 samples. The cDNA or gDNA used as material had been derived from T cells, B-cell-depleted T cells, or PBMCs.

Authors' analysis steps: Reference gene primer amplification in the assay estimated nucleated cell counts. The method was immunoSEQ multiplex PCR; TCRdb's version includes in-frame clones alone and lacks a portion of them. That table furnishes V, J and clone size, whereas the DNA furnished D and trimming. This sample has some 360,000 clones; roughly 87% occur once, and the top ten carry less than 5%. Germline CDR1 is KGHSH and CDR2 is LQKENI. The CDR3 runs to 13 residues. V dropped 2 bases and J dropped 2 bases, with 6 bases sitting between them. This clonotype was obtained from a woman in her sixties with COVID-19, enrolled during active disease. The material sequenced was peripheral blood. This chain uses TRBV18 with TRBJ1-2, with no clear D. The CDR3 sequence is CASSPTQNYGYTF. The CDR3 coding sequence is TGTGCCAGCTCACCAACACAGAACTATGGCTACACCTTC.